This TCR beta chain appears in the sequencing data of a study of control samples from healthy donors and cancer patients. Germline V lookup: CDR1 GTSNPN, CDR2 SVGIG (reference sequence). This CDR3 is built from 13 residues. V lost 4 bases to trimming and J lost 8 bases; unmatched junction nucleotides: 8. The table came from immunoSEQ multiplex PCR; TCRdb's copy has only in-frame clones and leaves some out. The sample includes tens of thousands of clones, around nine tenths of them seen just once. The source of this sequence is a woman aged 45-59 years in good health. The sequenced material came from blood. J is TRBJ1-2 and V is TRBV30; 9 bases are shared with TRBD1. CDR3 nucleotide sequence: TGTGCCTGGACACGGGACAGGGTGGGAGGCTACACCTTC. The encoded protein is CAWTRDRVGGYTF.